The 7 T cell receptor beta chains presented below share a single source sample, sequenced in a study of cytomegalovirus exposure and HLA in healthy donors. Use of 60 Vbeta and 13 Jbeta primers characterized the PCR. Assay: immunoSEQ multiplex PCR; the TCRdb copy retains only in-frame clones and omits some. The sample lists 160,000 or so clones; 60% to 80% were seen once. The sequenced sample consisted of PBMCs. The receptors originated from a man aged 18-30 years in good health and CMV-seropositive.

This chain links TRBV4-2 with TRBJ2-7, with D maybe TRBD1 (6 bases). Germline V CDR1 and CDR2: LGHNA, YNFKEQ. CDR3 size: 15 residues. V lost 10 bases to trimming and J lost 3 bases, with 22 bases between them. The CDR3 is CATSLEGRGDYEQYF. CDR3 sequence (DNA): TGTGCCACTTCATTAGAGGGCAGGGGAGACTACGAGCAGTACTTC.

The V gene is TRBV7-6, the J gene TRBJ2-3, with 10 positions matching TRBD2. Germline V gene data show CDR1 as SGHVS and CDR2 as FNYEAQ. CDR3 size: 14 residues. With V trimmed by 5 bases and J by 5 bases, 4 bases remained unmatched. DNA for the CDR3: TGTGCCAGCAGCAAACGGACTAGCGGAGATACGCAGTATTTT. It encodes CASSKRTSGDTQYF.

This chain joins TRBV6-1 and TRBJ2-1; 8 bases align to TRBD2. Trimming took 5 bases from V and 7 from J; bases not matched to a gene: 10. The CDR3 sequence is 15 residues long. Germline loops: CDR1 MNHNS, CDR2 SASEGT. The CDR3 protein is CASSPLREGLNEQFF. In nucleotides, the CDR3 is TGTGCCAGCAGTCCCCTTCGGGAGGGGCTAAATGAGCAGTTCTTC.

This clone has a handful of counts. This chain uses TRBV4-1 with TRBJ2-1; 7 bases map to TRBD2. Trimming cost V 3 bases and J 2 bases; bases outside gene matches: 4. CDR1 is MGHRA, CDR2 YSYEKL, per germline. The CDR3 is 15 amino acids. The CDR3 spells CASSHGLETYNEQFF. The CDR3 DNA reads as TGCGCCAGCAGCCACGGACTAGAGACCTACAATGAGCAGTTCTTC.

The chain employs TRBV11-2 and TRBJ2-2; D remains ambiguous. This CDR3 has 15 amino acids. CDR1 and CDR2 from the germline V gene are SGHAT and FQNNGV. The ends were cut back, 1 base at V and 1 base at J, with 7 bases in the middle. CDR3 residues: CASSLGTVNTGELFF. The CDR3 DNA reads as TGTGCCAGCAGCTTAGGTACGGTGAACACCGGGGAGCTGTTTTTT.

The CDR3 region has the DNA TGTGCCAGCGTCTCACAGGGTGAAGCTTTCTTT. Translating it yields CASVSQGEAFF. This sequence joins TRBV6-6 and TRBJ1-1, with a possible D match to TRBD1 (6 bases). V shed 8 bases and J shed 7 bases, with 11 bases lying between them. This CDR3 has 11 amino acids. CDR1 is MNHNY, CDR2 SVGAGI, per germline (reference sequence).

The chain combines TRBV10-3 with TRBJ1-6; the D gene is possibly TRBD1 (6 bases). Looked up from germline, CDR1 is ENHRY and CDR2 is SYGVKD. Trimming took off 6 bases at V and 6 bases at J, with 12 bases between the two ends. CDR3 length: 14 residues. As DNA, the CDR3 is TGTGCCATCAGGAAAGACAGGATTAATTCACCCCTCCACTTT. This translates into CAIRKDRINSPLHF.